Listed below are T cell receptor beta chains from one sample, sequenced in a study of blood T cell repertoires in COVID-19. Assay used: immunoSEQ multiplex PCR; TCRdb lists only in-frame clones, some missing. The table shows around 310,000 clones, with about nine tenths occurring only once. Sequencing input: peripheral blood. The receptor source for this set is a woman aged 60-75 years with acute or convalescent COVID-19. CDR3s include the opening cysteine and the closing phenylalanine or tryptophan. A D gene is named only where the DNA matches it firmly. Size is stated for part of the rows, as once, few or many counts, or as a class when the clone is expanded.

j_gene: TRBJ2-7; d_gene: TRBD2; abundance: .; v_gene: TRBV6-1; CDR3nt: TGTGCCAGCAGTGACGGGACTAGCGGGAGGGGTAATGAGCAGTACTTC; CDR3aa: CASSDGTSGRGNEQYF
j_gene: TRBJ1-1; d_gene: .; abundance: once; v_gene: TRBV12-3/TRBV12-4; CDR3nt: TGTGCCAGCAGTCTTTTGAACACTGAAGCTTTCTTT; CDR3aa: CASSLLNTEAFF
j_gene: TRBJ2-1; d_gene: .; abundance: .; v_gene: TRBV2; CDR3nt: TGTGCCAGCAGGGGCCGAGAGCAGTTCTTC; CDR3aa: CASRGREQFF
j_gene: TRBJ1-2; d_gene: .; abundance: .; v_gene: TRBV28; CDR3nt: TGTGCCAGCAGATATTCGACAGAGGATCCTCCTAACTATGGCTACACCTTC; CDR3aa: CASRYSTEDPPNYGYTF
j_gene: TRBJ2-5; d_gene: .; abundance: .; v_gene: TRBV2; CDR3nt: TGTGCCAGCAGTGAAGGGGGCGGACAAGAGACCCAGTACTTC; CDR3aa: CASSEGGGQETQYF
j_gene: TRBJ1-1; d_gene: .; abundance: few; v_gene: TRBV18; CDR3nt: TGTGCCAGCTCAGAGCTGACTCCTGGACACCCGAACACTGAAGCTTTCTTT; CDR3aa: CASSELTPGHPNTEAFF
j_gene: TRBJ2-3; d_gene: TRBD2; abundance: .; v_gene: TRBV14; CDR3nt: TGTGCCAGCCGGGGACTAGCGCCCGATACGCAGTATTTT; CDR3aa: CASRGLAPDTQYF
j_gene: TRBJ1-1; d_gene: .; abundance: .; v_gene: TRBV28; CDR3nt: TGTGCCAGCAGTTGGGGAGTCTACACTGAAGCTTTCTTT; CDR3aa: CASSWGVYTEAFF
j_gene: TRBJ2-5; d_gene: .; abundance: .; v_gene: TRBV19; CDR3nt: TGTGCCAGTACGGCCTTGTTTGCGGCGGGCGCCCAGTACTTC; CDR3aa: CASTALFAAGAQYF
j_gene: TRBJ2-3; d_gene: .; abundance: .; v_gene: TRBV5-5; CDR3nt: TGTGCCAGCAGCTTGGGTGGGGCGGCTAGCACAGATACGCAGTATTTT; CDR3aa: CASSLGGAASTDTQYF
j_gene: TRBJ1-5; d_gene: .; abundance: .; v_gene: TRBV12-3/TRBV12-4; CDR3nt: TGTGCCAGCAAAATCAGGGGTGAGCCCCAGCATTTT; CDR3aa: CASKIRGEPQHF
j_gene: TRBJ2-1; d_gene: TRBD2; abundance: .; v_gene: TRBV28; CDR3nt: TGTGCCAGCAGAAGACCCGTTATAGGCGGGAGTACCAATGAGCAGTTCTTC; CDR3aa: CASRRPVIGGSTNEQFF
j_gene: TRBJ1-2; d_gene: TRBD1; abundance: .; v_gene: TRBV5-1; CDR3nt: TGCGCCAGCAGCTTGACAGGGGGCGGCTACACCTTC; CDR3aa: CASSLTGGGYTF
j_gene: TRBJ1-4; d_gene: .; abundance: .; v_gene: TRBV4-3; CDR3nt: TGCGCCAGCAGCCAAGGAAGCGGGTGGGATGAAAAACTGTTTTTT; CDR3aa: CASSQGSGWDEKLFF
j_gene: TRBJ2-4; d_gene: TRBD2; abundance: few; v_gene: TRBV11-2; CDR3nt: TGTGCCAGCAGCGCCCGACTAGCGGAGAACCCCCTAGCCAAAAACATTCAGTACTTC; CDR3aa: CASSARLAENPLAKNIQYF
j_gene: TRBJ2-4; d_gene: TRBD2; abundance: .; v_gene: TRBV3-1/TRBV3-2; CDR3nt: TGTGCCAGCAGCCAAGATGATGCGGGAGTGAAAAACATTCAGTACTTC; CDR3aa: CASSQDDAGVKNIQYF
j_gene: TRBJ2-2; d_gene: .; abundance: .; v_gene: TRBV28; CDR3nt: TGTGCCAGCAAGGAGCAGACCGGGGAGCTGTTTTTT; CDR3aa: CASKEQTGELFF
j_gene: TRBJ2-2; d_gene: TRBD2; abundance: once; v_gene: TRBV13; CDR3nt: TGTGCCAGCCATCCATCGAGCGGGAGAAAAACCGGGGAGCTGTTTTTT; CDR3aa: CASHPSSGRKTGELFF
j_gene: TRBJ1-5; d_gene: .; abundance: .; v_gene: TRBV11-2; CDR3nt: TGTGCCAGCAGCTTAGCAGGGAGCAATCAGCCCCAGCATTTT; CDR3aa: CASSLAGSNQPQHF
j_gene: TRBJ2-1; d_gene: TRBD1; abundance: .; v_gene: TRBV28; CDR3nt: TGTGCCAGCAGTTGGGGGTGGGACAGACAATACAATGAGCAGTTCTTC; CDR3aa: CASSWGWDRQYNEQFF